The clone carrying this T cell receptor beta chain has only one observation. These data belong to a study of T cell changes during pregnancy in multiple sclerosis. Germline V gene lookup returns CDR1 SGHTA and CDR2 FQGTGA. This CDR3 spans 12 amino acids. Trimming took 4 bases from V and 4 from J, leaving 6 bases between them. Only in-frame clones appear in the TCRdb table, and some are missing; sequencing was by immunoSEQ multiplex PCR. The table lists 35,000 to 50,000 clones, approximately 90% of them singletons. The gene calls are TRBV7-3 and TRBJ2-3, with D possibly matching TRBD2 (6 bases). The source material was CD4+ T cells from peripheral blood mononuclear cells, sampled after pregnancy. The clonotype comes from a female donor with multiple sclerosis, enrolled in a pregnancy study. CDR3 sequence: CASSSGADTQYF. CDR3 sequence (DNA): TGTGCCAGCAGCTCGGGAGCAGATACGCAGTATTTT. The variable domain in full, completed from reference TRBV7-3 and TRBJ2-3, reads GAGVSQTPSNKVTEKGKYVELRCDPISGHTALYWYRQSLGQGPEFLIYFQGTGAADDSGLPNDRFFAVRPEGSVSTLKIQRTERGDSAVYLCASSSGADTQYFGPGTRLTVL.